This T cell receptor beta chain came from a study of cytotoxic CD8 clonotypes in ibrutinib-treated CLL (TCRdb year 2021). Background for the entire study: The cohort included roughly 15 treatment-naive and approximately twelve relapsed/refractory patients; approximately 17 were IGHV unmutated. Every sample from remission and from progressive disease was obtained while the patients were still on ibrutinib. Longitudinal samples were available for about 30% of the 86 trial participants. Response samples were taken after a median of 12 months on treatment, ranging from roughly 6 to 36 months. Responses were partial in roughly 24 patients and complete in 2; after median about 70 months follow-up, around 15 stayed in remission and about twelve progressed. Cryopreserved peripheral blood mononuclear cells were collected at three points: before therapy, at response, and at either sustained remission or disease progression. Samples averaged 255,043 productive templates and approximately 100,000 productive rearrangements. Points the paper makes about the study in general: Baseline clonality was found to be higher than that of age-matched healthy donors and was strongly correlated with circulating CD8+ T-cell counts. Public clonotypes were found to be uncommon and were observed to contract or remain stable during treatment; the increase in clonality was shown to reflect expansion of private clonotypes at ibrutinib response. Sampling times were not matched between sustained-remission and progressing patients, and lymph node repertoires were not studied. Clonality rose at ibrutinib response, remained stable during sustained remission, and dropped back toward baseline at progression.

CDR1 and CDR2, per the germline V gene (reference sequence), are LNHNV and YYDKDF. From the cysteine through the phenylalanine, the CDR3 covers 15 amino acids. Here the CDR3 DNA is all that survives: 45 bases in frame from base 1. The germline V and J ends show losses of 1 base and 9 bases respectively, and no gene match explains 9 bases of the junction. Interpreted using the paper, the time point label stands for: approximately eleven months on ibrutinib. For TCR beta library preparation, approximately 2 micrograms of genomic DNA were isolated from cryopreserved PBMCs. High-throughput TCR beta sequencing was performed on longitudinal blood samples from CLL patients receiving ibrutinib monotherapy. Patients were enrolled in a phase 2 open-label single-center ibrutinib monotherapy trial. Note on this clone: Its antigen target is currently unknown. It has no much larger one-base neighbor in the sample; base qualities were not kept.

On a MiSeq, deep resolution sequencing aimed for a depth between 1 in 1 million and 1 in 200,000 T cells, with each clonotype covered 10x on average. The immunoSEQ hsTCRB Kit was used to generate the TCR beta libraries. In the source study's methods: The data were analyzed with ImmunoSEQ Analyzer and ImmunoSEQ Data Assistant, and V, D and J gene assignments followed IMGT definitions. Clonality, with values ranging from 0 to 1, was calculated as one minus the normalized Shannon entropy of productive rearrangement frequencies. Only overrepresented clonotypes making up at least 0.05% of each patient's repertoire were included in the public clonotype analysis. About a dozen age-matched healthy donor repertoires from immuneACCESS served as clonality controls. TCRdb stores this immuneACCESS table with in-frame sequences only. Part of the clones is absent; in the studies checked, under half of the shortfall reflects unresolved V genes, and no reason is known for the rest. V and J calls and clone size are those listed in that table; D and trimming were worked out from the DNA. The sample includes approximately 150,000 clones, with approximately 77% observed a single time. The ten largest account for around 30% of the sample.

The sequence links TRBV15 to TRBJ1-5, and TRBD1 aligns with 7 junction nucleotides. This clonotype was obtained from a human donor with chronic lymphocytic leukemia. Sequencing used PBMCs, obtained after 12 months of ibrutinib treatment. Here is the DNA: TGTGCCACCAGCAGAGGAAGGGGGCAGGGGGGGCCCCAGCATTTT. This gives the protein CATSRGRGQGGPQHF. The full variable domain, completed from the reference TRBV15 and TRBJ1-5 proteins outside the CDR3, reads DAMVIQNPRYQVTQFGKPVTLSCSQTLNHNVMYWYQQKSSQAPKLLFHYYDKDFNNEADTPDNFQSRRPNTSFCFLDIRSPGLGDTAMYLCATSRGRGQGGPQHFGDGTRLSIL.